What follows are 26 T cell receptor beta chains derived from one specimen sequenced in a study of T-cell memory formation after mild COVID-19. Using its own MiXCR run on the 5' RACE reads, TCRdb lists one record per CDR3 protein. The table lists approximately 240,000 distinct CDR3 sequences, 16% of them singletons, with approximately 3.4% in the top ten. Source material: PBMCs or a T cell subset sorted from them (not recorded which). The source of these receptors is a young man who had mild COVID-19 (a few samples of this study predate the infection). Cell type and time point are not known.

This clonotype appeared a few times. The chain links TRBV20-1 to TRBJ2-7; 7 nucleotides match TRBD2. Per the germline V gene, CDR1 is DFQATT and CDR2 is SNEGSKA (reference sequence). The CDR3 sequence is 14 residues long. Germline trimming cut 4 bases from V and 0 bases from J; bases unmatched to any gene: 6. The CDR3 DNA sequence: TGCAGTGCTACGGGGGGACTGAGCTCCTACGAGCAGTACGTC. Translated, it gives CSATGGLSSYEQYV.

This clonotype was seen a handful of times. The CDR3 loop is CASSRGPSSGEVFGEQYF. The DNA of the CDR3 is TGTGCCAGCAGCCGAGGCCCCTCTAGCGGGGAAGTATTTGGCGAGCAGTACTTC. The rearrangement uses TRBV13 and TRBJ2-7; 9 nucleotides line up with TRBD2. The CDR3 has 18 residues. CDR1 is PRHDT, CDR2 FYEKMQ, per germline (reference sequence). V gave up 5 bases and J gave up 6 bases; unmatched junction bases: 20.

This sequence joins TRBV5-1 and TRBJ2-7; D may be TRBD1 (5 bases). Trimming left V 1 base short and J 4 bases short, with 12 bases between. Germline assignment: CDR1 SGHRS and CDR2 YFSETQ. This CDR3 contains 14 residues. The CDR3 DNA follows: TGCGCCAGCAGCTTGCCAGGGTCTACATACGAGCAGTACTTC. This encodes CASSLPGSTYEQYF.

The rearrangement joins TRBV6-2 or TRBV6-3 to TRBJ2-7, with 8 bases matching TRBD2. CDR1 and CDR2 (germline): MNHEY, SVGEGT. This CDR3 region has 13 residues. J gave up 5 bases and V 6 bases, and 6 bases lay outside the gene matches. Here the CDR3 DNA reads TGTGCCAGCAGATGGACTAGCTCGGACGAGCAGTACTTC. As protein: CASRWTSSDEQYF.

In nucleotides, the CDR3 is TGTGCCAGCAGCCCCGGAAGTACTAACTATGGCTACACCTTC. This gives the protein CASSPGSTNYGYTF. The J gene is TRBJ1-2, the V gene TRBV7-2; D not certain. Trimming removed 5 bases from V and 0 bases from J, with 10 bases in between. The CDR3 has 14 amino acids. Germline V CDR1 and CDR2: SGHTA, FQGNSA.

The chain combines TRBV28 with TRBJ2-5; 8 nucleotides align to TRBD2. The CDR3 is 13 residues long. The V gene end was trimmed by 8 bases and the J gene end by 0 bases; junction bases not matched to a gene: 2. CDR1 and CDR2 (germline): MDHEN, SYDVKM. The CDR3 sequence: CASLSGDQETQYF. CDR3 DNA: TGTGCCAGCCTTAGCGGGGACCAAGAGACCCAGTACTTC.

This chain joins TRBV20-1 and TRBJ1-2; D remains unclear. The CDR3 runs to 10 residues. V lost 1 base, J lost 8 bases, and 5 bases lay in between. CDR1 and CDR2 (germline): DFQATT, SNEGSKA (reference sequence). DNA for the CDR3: TGCAGTGCTAGAGCGAGGGGCTACACCTTC. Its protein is CSARARGYTF.

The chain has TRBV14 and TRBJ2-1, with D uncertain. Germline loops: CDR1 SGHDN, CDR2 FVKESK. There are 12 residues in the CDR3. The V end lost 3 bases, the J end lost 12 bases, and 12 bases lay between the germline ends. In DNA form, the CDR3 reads TGTGCCAGCAGCCATGTGGGCGCGTGGCAGTTCTTC. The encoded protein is CASSHVGAWQFF.

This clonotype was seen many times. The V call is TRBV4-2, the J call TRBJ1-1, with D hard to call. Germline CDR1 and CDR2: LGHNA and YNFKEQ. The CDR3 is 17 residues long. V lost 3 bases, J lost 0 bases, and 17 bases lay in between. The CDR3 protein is CASSHQPVGIMNTEAFF. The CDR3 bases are TGTGCCAGCAGCCACCAACCTGTGGGAATTATGAACACTGAAGCTTTCTTT.

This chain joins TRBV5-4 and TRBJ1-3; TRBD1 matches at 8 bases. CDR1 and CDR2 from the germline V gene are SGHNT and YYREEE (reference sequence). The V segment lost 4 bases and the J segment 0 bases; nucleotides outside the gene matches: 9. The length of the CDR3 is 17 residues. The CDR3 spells CASSPGQGRSSGNTIYF. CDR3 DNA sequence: TGTGCCAGCAGCCCAGGACAGGGAAGGAGCTCTGGAAACACCATATATTTT.

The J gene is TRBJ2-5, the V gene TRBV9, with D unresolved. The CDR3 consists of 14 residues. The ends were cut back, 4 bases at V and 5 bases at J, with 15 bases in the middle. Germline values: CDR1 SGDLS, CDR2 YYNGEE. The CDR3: CASSPRLNRETQYF. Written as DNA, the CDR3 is TGTGCCAGCAGCCCGAGACTCAACCGGGAGACCCAGTACTTC.

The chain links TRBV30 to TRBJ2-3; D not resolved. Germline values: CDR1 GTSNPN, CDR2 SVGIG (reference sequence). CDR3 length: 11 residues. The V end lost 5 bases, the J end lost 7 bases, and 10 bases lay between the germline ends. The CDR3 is CAWEVSYTQYF. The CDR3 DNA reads TGTGCCTGGGAGGTATCGTATACGCAGTATTTT.

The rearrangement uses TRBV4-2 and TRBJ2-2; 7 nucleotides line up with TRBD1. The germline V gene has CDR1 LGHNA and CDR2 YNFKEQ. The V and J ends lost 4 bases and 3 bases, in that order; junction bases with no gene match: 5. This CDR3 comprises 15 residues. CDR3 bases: TGTGCCAGCAGCCCAAGGGACAGAGACACCGGGGAGCTGTTTTTT. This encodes CASSPRDRDTGELFF.

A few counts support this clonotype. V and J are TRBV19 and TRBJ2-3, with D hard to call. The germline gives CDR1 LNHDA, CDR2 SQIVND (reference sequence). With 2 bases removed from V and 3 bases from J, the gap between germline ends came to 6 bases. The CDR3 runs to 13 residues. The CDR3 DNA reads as TGTGCCAGTAGTATAATGGGAACAGATACGCAGTATTTT. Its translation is CASSIMGTDTQYF.

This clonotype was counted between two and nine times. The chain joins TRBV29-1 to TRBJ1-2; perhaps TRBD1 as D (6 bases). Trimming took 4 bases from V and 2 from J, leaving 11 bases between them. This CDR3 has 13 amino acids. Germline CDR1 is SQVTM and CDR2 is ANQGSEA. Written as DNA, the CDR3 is TGCAGCGTTGCGTTGACAGGCAACTATGGCTACACCTTC. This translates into CSVALTGNYGYTF.

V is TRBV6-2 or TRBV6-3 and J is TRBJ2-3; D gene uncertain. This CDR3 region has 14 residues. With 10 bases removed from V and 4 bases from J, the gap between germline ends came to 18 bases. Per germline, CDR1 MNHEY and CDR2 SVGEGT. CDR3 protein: CATDGSDRPDTQYF. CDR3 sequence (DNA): TGTGCCACTGACGGTTCGGATCGACCAGATACGCAGTATTTT.

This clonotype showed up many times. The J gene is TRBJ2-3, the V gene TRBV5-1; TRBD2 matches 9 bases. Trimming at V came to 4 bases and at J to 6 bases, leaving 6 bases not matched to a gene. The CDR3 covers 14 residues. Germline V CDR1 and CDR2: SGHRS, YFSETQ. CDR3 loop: CASSPGLATDTQYF. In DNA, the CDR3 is TGCGCCAGCAGCCCGGGACTAGCAACCGATACGCAGTATTTT.

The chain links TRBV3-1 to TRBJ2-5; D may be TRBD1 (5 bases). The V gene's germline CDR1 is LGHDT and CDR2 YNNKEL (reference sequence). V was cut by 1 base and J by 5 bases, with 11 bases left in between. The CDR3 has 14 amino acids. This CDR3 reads CASSQAGRAETQYF. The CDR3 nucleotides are TGTGCCAGCAGCCAAGCGGGCAGGGCTGAGACCCAGTACTTC.

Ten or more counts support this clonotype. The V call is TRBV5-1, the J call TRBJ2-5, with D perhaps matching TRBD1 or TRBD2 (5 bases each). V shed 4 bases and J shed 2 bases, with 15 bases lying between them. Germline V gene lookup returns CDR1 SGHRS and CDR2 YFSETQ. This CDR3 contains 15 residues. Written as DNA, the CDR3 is TGCGCCAGCAGCCCCTGGGGGACGGGGCAAGAGACCCAGTACTTC. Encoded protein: CASSPWGTGQETQYF. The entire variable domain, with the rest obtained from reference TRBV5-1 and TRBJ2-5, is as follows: KAGVTQTPRYLIKTRGQQVTLSCSPISGHRSVSWYQQTPGQGLQFLFEYFSETQRNKGNFPGRFSGRQFSNSRSEMNVSTLELGDSALYLCASSPWGTGQETQYFGPGTRLLVL.

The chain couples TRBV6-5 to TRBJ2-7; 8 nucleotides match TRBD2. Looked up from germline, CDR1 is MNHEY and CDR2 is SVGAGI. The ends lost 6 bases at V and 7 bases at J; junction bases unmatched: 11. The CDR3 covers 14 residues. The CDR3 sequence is CASRSAGVAREQYF. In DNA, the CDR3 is TGTGCCAGCAGGTCAGCGGGGGTGGCTAGGGAGCAGTACTTC.

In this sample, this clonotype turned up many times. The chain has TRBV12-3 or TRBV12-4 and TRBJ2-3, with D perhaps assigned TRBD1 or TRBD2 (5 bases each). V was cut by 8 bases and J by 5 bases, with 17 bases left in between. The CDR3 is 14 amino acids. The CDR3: CASEGSPQGDTQYF. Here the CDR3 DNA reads TGTGCCAGCGAGGGCAGCCCCCAGGGAGATACGCAGTATTTT.

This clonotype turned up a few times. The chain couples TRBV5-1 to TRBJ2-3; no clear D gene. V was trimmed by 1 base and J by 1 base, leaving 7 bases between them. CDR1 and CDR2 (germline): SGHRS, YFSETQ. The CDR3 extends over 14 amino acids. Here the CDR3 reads CASSLIPGTDTQYF. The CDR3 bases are TGCGCCAGCAGCTTGATACCTGGCACAGATACGCAGTATTTT.

CDR3 amino acids: CASSPSRLVGGDTQYF. As DNA, the CDR3 is TGTGCCAGCTCCCCGAGTCGACTAGTCGGAGGCGATACGCAGTATTTT. V gene TRBV18 combines with J gene TRBJ2-3; D perhaps matches TRBD2 (6 bases). The CDR3 loop spans 16 amino acids. Trimming left V 6 bases short and J 6 bases short, with 22 bases between. The germline V gene has CDR1 KGHSH and CDR2 LQKENI.

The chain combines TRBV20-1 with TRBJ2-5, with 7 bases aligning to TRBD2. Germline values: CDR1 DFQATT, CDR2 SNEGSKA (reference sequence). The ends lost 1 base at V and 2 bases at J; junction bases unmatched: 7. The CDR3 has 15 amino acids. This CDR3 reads CSARGRGSSQETQYF. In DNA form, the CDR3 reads TGCAGTGCTAGAGGGCGGGGGTCCTCTCAAGAGACCCAGTACTTC.

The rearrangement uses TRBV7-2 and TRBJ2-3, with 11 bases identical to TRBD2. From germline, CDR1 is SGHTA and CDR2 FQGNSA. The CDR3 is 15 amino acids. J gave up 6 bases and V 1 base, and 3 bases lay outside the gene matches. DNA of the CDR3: TGTGCCAGCAGCTTAGTGGGACTAGCGGACGATACGCAGTATTTT. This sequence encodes CASSLVGLADDTQYF.

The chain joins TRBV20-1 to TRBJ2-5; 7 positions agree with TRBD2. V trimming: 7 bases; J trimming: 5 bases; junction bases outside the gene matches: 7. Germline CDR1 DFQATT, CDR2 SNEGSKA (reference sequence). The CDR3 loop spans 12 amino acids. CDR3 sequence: CSGTRTLETQYF. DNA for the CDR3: TGCAGTGGGACTAGAACGTTGGAGACCCAGTACTTC.